The next 15 T cell receptor beta chains were all read from a single sample in a study of cytomegalovirus exposure and HLA in healthy donors. PCR amplification relied on 60 Vbeta primers (plus 13 Jbeta primers). TCRdb keeps only in-frame clones here, not all; method: immunoSEQ multiplex PCR. This table holds about 180,000 clones, around 80% found once. Input material: PBMCs. The receptors originated from a middle-aged woman in good health and CMV-seronegative.

The count of this clone is one. The chain has TRBV7-2 and TRBJ2-1; 8 positions match TRBD2. The CDR3 totals 15 residues. The V gene's germline CDR1 is SGHTA and CDR2 FQGNSA. After removal of 5 bases from V and 9 bases from J, the junction contained 12 bases not matched to a gene. The CDR3 sequence is CASSTRLATNGEQFF. For the CDR3, the DNA is TGTGCCAGCAGCACCCGACTAGCGACTAACGGTGAGCAGTTCTTC.

As regards this clone: One junction end does not reproduce the germline sequence, and a read error may be involved. V and J are TRBV28 and TRBJ2-7; 8 bases agree with TRBD2. This CDR3 has 15 residues. CDR1 and CDR2 from the germline V gene are MDHEN and SYDVKM. The CDR3 nucleotides read TGTGCCAGCAGTCCGGACCTTATTAGCGGGATCGATAAGGACTTC. It yields the protein CASSPDLISGIDKDF.

The chain is built from TRBV6-1 and TRBJ2-7; D perhaps matches TRBD1 (5 bases). The CDR3 is 13 amino acids. The germline V gene encodes CDR1 MNHNS and CDR2 SASEGT. V lost 5 bases and J 3 bases, leaving 11 bases between the germline ends. For the CDR3, the DNA is TGTGCCAGCAGTATGGGGCTAGACTACGAGCAGTACTTC. Its protein is CASSMGLDYEQYF.

Written as DNA, the CDR3 is TGCGCCAGCAGCCAAGGGTTAGACACTGAAGCTTTCTTT. This sequence encodes CASSQGLDTEAFF. The chain employs TRBV4-1 and TRBJ1-1; D unclear. Germline V gene data show CDR1 as MGHRA and CDR2 as YSYEKL. V lost 1 base and J lost 3, with 6 bases in between. The CDR3 runs 13 residues.

This chain uses TRBV28 with TRBJ2-7, with 8 bases identical to TRBD1. The CDR3 sequence is 16 residues long. The germline V gene encodes CDR1 MDHEN and CDR2 SYDVKM. V lost 6 bases to trimming and J lost 2 bases; unmatched junction nucleotides: 12. CDR3 nucleotide sequence: TGTGCCAGCAGCTTTACCGGGACAGGTGTCCCCTACGAGCAGTACTTC. Protein sequence: CASSFTGTGVPYEQYF.

The chain couples TRBV5-6 to TRBJ2-7; D possibly corresponds to TRBD1 (6 bases). The V gene lost 1 base and the J gene lost 6 bases, with 14 bases spanning the gap. The CDR3 covers 14 residues. Germline V gives CDR1 SGHDT, CDR2 YYEEEE. The DNA of the CDR3 is TGTGCCAGCAGCTTGTCGATCCGACAGGCCGAGCAGTACTTC. It translates to CASSLSIRQAEQYF.

The J gene is TRBJ1-6, the V gene TRBV6-6; D perhaps matches TRBD1 (6 bases). This CDR3 contains 13 residues. Trimming removed 6 bases at V and 7 bases at J, with 10 bases between. Germline V gives CDR1 MNHNY, CDR2 SVGAGI (reference sequence). The CDR3 DNA reads TGTGCCAGCAGCACAGGGCGGAATTCACCCCTCCACTTT. Translated, it gives CASSTGRNSPLHF.

The rearrangement joins TRBV27 to TRBJ2-6, with 8 bases matching TRBD1. The CDR3 loop spans 17 amino acids. The germline V gene has CDR1 MNHEY and CDR2 SMNVEV (reference sequence). V trimming: 5 bases; J trimming: 0 bases; junction bases outside the gene matches: 6. For the CDR3, the DNA is TGTGCCAGCAGTGCCACAGGGGGGAGCTCTGGGGCCAACGTCCTGACTTTC. Its protein is CASSATGGSSGANVLTF.

The CDR3 nucleotides read TGTGCCAGCAGCCGCCGGACTAGCGCGAGGAATGAGCAGTTCTTC. Encoded protein: CASSRRTSARNEQFF. This chain connects TRBV14 to TRBJ2-1, with 9 bases fitting TRBD2. Germline V gene data show CDR1 as SGHDN and CDR2 as FVKESK. With 4 bases clipped from V and 7 bases from J, the junction kept 8 bases outside the gene matches. The CDR3 extends over 15 amino acids.

V is TRBV18 and J is TRBJ1-2; 7 bases match TRBD1. The CDR3 consists of 14 residues. Germline CDR1 KGHSH, CDR2 LQKENI. Losses at the gene ends were 2 bases for V and 5 bases for J; bases not matched to a gene: 5. Here the CDR3 reads CASSPSQGEYGYTF. The CDR3 DNA follows: TGTGCCAGCTCACCAAGTCAGGGGGAATATGGCTACACCTTC.

The chain uses TRBV7-8 and TRBJ2-5, with 7 positions matching TRBD2. Germline V CDR1 and CDR2: SGHVS, FQNEAQ. Losses at the gene ends were 2 bases for V and 5 bases for J; bases not matched to a gene: 11. This CDR3 is 16 amino acids long. CDR3 loop: CASSLPAGRVRETQYF. In DNA, the CDR3 is TGTGCCAGCAGCTTACCCGCGGGGAGGGTGCGCGAGACCCAGTACTTC. Full variable domain (outside the CDR3, taken from reference TRBV7-8 and TRBJ2-5): GAGVSQSPRYKVAKRGQDVALRCDPISGHVSLFWYQQALGQGPEFLTYFQNEAQLDKSGLPSDRFFAERPEGSVSTLKIQRTQQEDSAVYLCASSLPAGRVRETQYFGPGTRLLVL.

The chain joins TRBV7-2 to TRBJ2-7; 8 nucleotides match TRBD2. There are 14 residues in the CDR3. V gave up 1 base and J gave up 4 bases; unmatched junction bases: 3. Germline CDR1 and CDR2: SGHTA and FQGNSA. The CDR3 is CASSLGSSGYEQYF. The CDR3 DNA is TGTGCCAGCAGCTTAGGTTCTAGCGGGTACGAGCAGTACTTC.

The rearrangement links TRBV13 to TRBJ1-2; D is ambiguous. Trimming took off 1 base at V and 4 bases at J, with 10 bases between the two ends. The CDR3 runs 14 residues. Germline values: CDR1 PRHDT, CDR2 FYEKMQ (reference sequence). The DNA of the CDR3 is TGTGCCAGCAGCTTAGTTGGAGTCAGCTATGGCTACACCTTC. Its translation is CASSLVGVSYGYTF.

The rearrangement links TRBV4-1 to TRBJ2-5; 8 nucleotides agree with TRBD2. The J call may be in error: the DNA end matches TRBJ2-7 better. The germline CDR1 and CDR2 sequences are MGHRA and YSYEKL. The CDR3 runs 15 residues. The CDR3 reads CASSQGGGGGYEQYF. The CDR3 region has the DNA TGCGCCAGCAGCCAAGGGGGGGGCGGGGGGTACGAGCAGTACTTC.

CDR3 residues: CASSVDQGGSGQFF. CDR3 nucleotide sequence: TGTGCCAGCAGCGTAGATCAGGGAGGTTCAGGGCAGTTCTTC. The V and J genes are TRBV9 and TRBJ2-1; TRBD2 is a possible D gene (6 bases). Germline CDR1 SGDLS, CDR2 YYNGEE. V was pared by 0 bases and J by 12 bases, with 16 bases between. This CDR3 region has 14 residues.